This entry lists 4 T cell receptor beta chains sequenced from one sample in a study of a mutant IDH1 vaccine in newly diagnosed glioma. Time point reported: week 11, during vaccination. Every vaccine dose comprised 300 ug of mutant IDH1 20-mer peptide plus topical imiquimod. Data came from immunoSEQ multiplex PCR; TCRdb stores just in-frame clones and leaves some out. The data show around 25,000 clones, about 78% seen once. The antigens these receptors bind are not known. Material: PBMCs, obtained from a glioma patient whose treatment included an IDH1 peptide vaccine. The receptors stem from a woman between 18 and 29 years old with glioma.

This chain joins TRBV29-1 and TRBJ2-7; 12 bases map to TRBD1. V was pared by 6 bases and J by 2 bases, with 11 bases of the junction left unmatched. This CDR3 comprises 16 residues. Germline loops: CDR1 SQVTM, CDR2 ANQGSEA. The CDR3, as DNA: TGCAGCGTGGCCGGTCCGGGACAGGGGGCCCCCTACGAGCAGTACTTC. It specifies CSVAGPGQGAPYEQYF.

This chain connects TRBV29-1 to TRBJ2-5, with D maybe TRBD1 (5 bases). The CDR3 is made up of 13 amino acids. The germline V gene has CDR1 SQVTM and CDR2 ANQGSEA. Trimming pared 6 bases from V and 5 bases from J, leaving 16 bases between. This CDR3 is CSVGAGQIETQYF. The CDR3 coding sequence is TGCAGCGTCGGCGCAGGGCAGATTGAGACCCAGTACTTC.

CDR3 DNA: TGTGCCACCAGCAGAGGCGGTCCCCCCCAGCATTTT. Its translation: CATSRGGPPQHF. The J gene is TRBJ1-5, the V gene TRBV15, with no clear D. CDR1 and CDR2 (germline): LNHNV, YYDKDF (reference sequence). The length of the CDR3 is 12 residues. V was clipped by 1 base and J by 10 bases, with 8 bases between them.

The CDR3 region has the DNA TGTGCCACCAAACAGGGGGAGGTGGACGAGCAGTACTTC. Protein sequence: CATKQGEVDEQYF. The rearrangement joins TRBV10-3 to TRBJ2-7; TRBD1 matches 8 bases. Germline loops: CDR1 ENHRY, CDR2 SYGVKD. The V and J ends lost 10 bases and 5 bases, in that order; junction bases with no gene match: 10. The CDR3 contains 13 residues.